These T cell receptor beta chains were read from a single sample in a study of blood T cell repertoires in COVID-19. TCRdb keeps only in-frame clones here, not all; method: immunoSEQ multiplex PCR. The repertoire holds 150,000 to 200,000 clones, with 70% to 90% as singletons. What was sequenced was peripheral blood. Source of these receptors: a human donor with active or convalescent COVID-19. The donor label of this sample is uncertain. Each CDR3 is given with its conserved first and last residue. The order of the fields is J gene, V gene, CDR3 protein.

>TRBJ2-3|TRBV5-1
CASSSPLAGGPKKDTQYF
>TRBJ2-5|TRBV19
CASSVSGSPETQYF
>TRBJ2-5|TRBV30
CAWNLHQETQYF
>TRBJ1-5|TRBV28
CVPTHETVGQLLWPQHF
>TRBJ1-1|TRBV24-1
CATSDRGSNTEAFF
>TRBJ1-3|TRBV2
CASSVGQRRDF
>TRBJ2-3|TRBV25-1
CASSEYRGSTDTQYF
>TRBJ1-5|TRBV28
CASSRDRGRQPQHF
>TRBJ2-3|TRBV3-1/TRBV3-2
CASSQTPSTDTQYF
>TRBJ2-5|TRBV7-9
CASIFLAGGQETQYF
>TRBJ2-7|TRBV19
CASNPGGSYEQYF
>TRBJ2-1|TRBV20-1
CSLGAEQFF
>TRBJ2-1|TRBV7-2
CASSLLAGGGNEQFF
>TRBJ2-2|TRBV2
CASRGQVNTGELFF
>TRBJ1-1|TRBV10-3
CAISPRDRATEAFF
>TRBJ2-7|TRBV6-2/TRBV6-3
CASSHMDRDEQYF
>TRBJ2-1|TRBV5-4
CASSNRLAGGWANEQFF
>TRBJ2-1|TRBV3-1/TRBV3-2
CASSPRGTLGDEQFF
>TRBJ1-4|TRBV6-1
CASSDRIGEKLFF
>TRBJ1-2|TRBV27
CASCRPGRGYTF
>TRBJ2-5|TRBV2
CASSGLVETQYF
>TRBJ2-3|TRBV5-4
CASSLDRTTDTQYF
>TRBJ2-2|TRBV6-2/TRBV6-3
CASSPAFAGWSNGELFF
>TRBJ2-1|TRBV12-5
CASSSGAGEGRKFF
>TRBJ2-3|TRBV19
CAIGTQFTDTQYF
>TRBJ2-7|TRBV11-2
CASSLGSSGGAVEQYF
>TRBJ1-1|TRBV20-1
CSATNRAEAFF
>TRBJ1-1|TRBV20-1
CSASGTGGDTEAFF
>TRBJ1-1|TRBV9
CASSVGPSRDTEAFF
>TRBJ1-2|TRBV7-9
CASSLSEVLGYTF
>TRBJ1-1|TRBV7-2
CASSQSRQGALSFF
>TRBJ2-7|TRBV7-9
CASSPPGQRGSYEQYF
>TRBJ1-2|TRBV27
CASSTGQGFDGYTF
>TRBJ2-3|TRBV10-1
CASSDRRARAGVGSDTQYF
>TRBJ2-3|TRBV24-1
CATSDPKGTVSTDTQYF
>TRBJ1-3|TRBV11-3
CASSSRQGRSGNTIYF
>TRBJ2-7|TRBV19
CASKIRGQGYEQYF
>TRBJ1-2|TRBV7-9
CASSFDRAGYTF
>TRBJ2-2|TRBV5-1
CASSLGPAGGDTGELFF
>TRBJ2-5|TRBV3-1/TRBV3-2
CASSQDLGLAGGAGETQYF
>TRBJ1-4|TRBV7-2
CASSTSSGGNEKLFF
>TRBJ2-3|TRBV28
CASSPSGAGALDTQYF
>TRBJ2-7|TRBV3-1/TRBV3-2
CASSRPGFEQYF
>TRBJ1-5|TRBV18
CASSWDRGSNQPQHF
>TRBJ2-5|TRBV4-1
CASSNRWGAVETQYF
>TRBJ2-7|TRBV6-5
CASRQSGVQSHEQYF
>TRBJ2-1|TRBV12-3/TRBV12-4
CASPSGVRVLEFF
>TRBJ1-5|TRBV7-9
CASSFSTGSQPQHF
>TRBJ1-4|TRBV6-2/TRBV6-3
CASSYDKSRGEKLFF
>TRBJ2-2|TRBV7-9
CASSPRGTGELFF
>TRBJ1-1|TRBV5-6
CASSRSGGGLNTEAFF
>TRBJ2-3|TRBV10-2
CASRSQSGLATDTQYF
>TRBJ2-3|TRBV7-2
CASSSVTDTQYF
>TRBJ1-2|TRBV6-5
CASSYLGQGRGYTF